The sequence of this TCR beta chain was determined in a study of T-cell memory formation after mild COVID-19. This clonotype was counted only a few times. TCRdb independently ran MiXCR on the 5' RACE reads; one entry per CDR3 protein. The data hold approximately 560,000 distinct CDR3 sequences, with roughly 17% observed a single time. V was pared by 0 bases and J by 3 bases, with 12 bases between. Germline V CDR1 and CDR2: SGHTA, FQGTGA. The CDR3 runs to 15 residues. The receptor was derived from an adult woman who had mild COVID-19 (a few samples of this study predate the infection). Cell type and time point are not known. This chain joins TRBV7-3 and TRBJ2-7; D is possibly TRBD1 (5 bases). The sequenced material came from PBMCs or a T cell subset sorted from them (not recorded which). CDR3 in DNA: TGTGCCAGCAGCTTAACCCAGGGTCCGGTCTACGAGCAGTACTTC. Its protein is CASSLTQGPVYEQYF.